This T cell receptor (beta chain) stems from a study of blood T cell repertoires in COVID-19. Study-level background: Both acute and convalescent COVID-19 samples were obtained from the United States, Italy and Spain. PBMCs, B-cell-depleted T cells, or T cells provided the cDNA or gDNA that made up the material.

V was trimmed by 5 bases and J by 1 base, leaving 14 bases between them. The CDR3 loop spans 15 amino acids. Germline V gene lookup returns CDR1 SGHNT and CDR2 YENEEA. Patients from Seattle were sampled longitudinally, starting during active infection. In the study's own analysis: By means of reference gene primer amplification, nucleated cell counts were estimated. The table came from immunoSEQ multiplex PCR; TCRdb's copy has only in-frame clones and leaves some out. V and J calls and clone size are those listed in that table; D and trimming were worked out from the DNA. The data contain a few hundred thousand clones, roughly 85% of them seen just once; the ten biggest clones take up 2.4%.

The clonotype comes from a woman in her 70s with COVID-19, enrolled during active disease. The sample consisted of peripheral blood. The rearrangement joins TRBV11-3 to TRBJ1-1; D gene uncertain. For the CDR3, the DNA is TGTGCCAGCAGCATTGGAGCGGTTCAGAACACTGAAGCTTTCTTT. Its translation: CASSIGAVQNTEAFF.